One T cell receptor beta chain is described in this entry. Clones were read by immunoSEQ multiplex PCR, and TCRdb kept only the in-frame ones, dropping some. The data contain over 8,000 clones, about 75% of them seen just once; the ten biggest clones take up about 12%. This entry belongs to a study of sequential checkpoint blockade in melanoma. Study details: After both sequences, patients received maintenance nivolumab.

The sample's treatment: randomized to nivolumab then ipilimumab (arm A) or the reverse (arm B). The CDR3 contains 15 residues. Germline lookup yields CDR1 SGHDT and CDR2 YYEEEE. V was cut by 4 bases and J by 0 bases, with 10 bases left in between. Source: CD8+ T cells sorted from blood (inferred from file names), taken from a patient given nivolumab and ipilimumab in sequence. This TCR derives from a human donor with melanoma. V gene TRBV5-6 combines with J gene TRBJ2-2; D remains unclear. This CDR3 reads CASSEDTTNTGELFF. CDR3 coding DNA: TGTGCCAGCAGCGAAGACACAACGAACACCGGGGAGCTGTTTTTT.